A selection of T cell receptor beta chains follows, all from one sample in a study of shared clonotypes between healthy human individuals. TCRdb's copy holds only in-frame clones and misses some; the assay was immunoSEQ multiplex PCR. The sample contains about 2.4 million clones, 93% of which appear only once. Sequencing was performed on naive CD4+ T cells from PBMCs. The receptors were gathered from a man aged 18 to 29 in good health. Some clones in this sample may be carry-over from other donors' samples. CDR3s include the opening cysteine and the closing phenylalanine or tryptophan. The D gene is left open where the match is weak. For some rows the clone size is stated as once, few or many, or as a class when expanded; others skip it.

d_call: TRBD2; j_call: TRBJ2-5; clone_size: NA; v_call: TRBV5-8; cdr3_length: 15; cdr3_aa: CASSQGLAGLETQYF; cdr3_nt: TGTGCCAGCAGCCAGGGACTAGCGGGATTAGAGACCCAGTACTTC
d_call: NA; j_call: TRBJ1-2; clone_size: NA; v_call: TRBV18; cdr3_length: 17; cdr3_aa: CASSEGQMRLNTYGYTF; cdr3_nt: TGTGCCAGCTCCGAAGGACAGATGAGGCTTAATACCTATGGCTACACCTTC
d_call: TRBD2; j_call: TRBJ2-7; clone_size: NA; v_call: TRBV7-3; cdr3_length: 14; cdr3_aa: CASSLLADSYEQYF; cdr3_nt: TGTGCCAGCAGCTTGCTAGCGGATAGCTACGAGCAGTACTTC
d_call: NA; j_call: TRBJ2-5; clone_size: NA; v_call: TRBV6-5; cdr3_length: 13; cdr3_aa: CASSPLGGKTQYF; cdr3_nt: TGTGCCAGCAGTCCCCTAGGGGGAAAGACCCAGTACTTC
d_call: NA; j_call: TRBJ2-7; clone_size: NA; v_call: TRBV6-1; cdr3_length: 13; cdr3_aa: CASSVYRSYEQYF; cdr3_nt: TGTGCCAGCAGTGTCTACAGATCGTACGAGCAGTACTTC
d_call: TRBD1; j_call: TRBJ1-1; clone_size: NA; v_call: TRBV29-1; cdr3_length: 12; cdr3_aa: CSVVQGDTEAFF; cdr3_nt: TGCAGCGTTGTCCAGGGGGACACTGAAGCTTTCTTT
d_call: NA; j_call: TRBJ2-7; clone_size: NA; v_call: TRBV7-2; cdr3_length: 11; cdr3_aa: CASSSLGEQYF; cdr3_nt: TGTGCCAGCAGCTCACTAGGCGAGCAGTACTTC
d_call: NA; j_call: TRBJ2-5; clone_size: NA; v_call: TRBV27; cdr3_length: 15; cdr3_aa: CASSLSWQVQETQYF; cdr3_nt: TGTGCCAGCAGTTTATCGTGGCAGGTGCAAGAGACCCAGTACTTC
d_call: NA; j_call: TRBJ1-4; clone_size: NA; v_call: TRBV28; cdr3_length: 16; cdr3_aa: CASSLRGLTTNEKLFF; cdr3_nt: TGTGCCAGCAGTTTAAGGGGTCTAACAACTAATGAAAAACTGTTTTTT
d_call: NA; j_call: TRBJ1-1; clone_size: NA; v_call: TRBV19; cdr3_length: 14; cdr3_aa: CASTPGRLNTEAFF; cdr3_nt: TGTGCCAGTACCCCTGGCAGATTGAACACTGAAGCTTTCTTT
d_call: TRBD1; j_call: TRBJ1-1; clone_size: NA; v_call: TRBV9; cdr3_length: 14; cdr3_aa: CASSGQTGYTEAFF; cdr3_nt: TGTGCCAGCAGCGGACAGACAGGGTACACTGAAGCTTTCTTT
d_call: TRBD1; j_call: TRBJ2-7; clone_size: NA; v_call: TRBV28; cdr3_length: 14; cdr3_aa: CASIETGTPYEQYF; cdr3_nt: TGTGCCAGCATCGAGACAGGGACCCCCTACGAGCAGTACTTC
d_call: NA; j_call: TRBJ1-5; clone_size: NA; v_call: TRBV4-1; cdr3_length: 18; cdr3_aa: CASSKSDRLGVSNQPQHF; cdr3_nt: TGCGCCAGCAGCAAGAGCGACAGGCTAGGGGTTAGCAATCAGCCCCAGCATTTT
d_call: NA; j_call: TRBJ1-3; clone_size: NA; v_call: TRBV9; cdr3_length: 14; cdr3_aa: CASSVAAGGNTIYF; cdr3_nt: TGTGCCAGCAGCGTAGCTGCCGGTGGAAACACCATATATTTT
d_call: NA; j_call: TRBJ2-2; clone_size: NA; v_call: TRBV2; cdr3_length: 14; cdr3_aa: CASSEVKVTGELFF; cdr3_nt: TGTGCCAGCAGTGAGGTCAAGGTTACCGGGGAGCTGTTTTTT
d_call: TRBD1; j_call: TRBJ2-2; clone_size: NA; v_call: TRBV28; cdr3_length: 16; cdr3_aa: CASSLQGALNTGELFF; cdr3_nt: TGTGCCAGCAGTTTACAGGGGGCTTTGAACACCGGGGAGCTGTTTTTT
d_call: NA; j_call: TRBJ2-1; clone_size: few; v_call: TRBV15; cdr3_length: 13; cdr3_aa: CATSRVPTVGQFF; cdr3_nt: TGTGCCACCAGCAGAGTCCCCACGGTGGGGCAGTTCTTC
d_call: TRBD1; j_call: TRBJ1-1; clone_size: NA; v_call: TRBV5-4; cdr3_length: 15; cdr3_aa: CASSLETGVNTEAFF; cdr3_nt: TGTGCCAGCAGCTTGGAGACAGGGGTGAACACTGAAGCTTTCTTT
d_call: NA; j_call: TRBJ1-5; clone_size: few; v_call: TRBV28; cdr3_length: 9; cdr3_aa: CASPGPQHF; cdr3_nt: TGTGCCAGCCCTGGGCCCCAGCATTTT
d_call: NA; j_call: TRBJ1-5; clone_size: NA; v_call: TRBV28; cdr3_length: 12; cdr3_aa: CASSLDVKPQHF; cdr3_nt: TGTGCCAGCAGTTTGGACGTTAAGCCCCAGCATTTT
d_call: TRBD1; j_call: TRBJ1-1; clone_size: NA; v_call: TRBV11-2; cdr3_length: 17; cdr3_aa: CASSSMTGTTANTEAFF; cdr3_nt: TGTGCCAGCAGCTCTATGACAGGGACCACGGCGAACACTGAAGCTTTCTTT
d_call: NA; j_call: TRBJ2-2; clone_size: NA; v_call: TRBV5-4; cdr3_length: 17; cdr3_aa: CASSSRGVGANTGELFF; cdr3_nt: TGTGCCAGCAGCTCGCGTGGAGTCGGGGCGAACACCGGGGAGCTGTTTTTT
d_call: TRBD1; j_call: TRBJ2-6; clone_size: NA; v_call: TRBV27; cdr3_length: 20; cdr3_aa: CASSLARTGRVGAGANVLTF; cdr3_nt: TGTGCCAGCAGTTTGGCCCGGACAGGGAGAGTAGGGGCTGGGGCCAACGTCCTGACTTTC
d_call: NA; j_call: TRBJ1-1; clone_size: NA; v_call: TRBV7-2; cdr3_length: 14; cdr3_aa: CASSLGGPWSEAFF; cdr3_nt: TGTGCCAGCAGCTTAGGGGGCCCTTGGAGTGAAGCTTTCTTT
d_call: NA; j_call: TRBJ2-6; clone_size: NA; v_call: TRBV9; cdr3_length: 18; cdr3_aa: CASSVVGSSRSGANVLTF; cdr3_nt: TGTGCCAGCAGCGTAGTGGGTAGCTCCCGCTCTGGGGCCAACGTCCTGACTTTC
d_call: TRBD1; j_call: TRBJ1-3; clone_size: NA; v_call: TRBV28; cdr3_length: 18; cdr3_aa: CASSPAPQQGAIGNTIYF; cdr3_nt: TGTGCCAGCAGTCCGGCTCCACAACAGGGGGCCATAGGAAACACCATATATTTT
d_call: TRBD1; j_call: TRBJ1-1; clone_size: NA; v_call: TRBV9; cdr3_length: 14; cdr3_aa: CASSAGQGWTEAFF; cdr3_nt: TGTGCCAGCAGCGCCGGACAGGGGTGGACTGAAGCTTTCTTT